The present TCR beta chain was sequenced within a study of control samples from healthy donors and cancer patients. V lost 5 bases to trimming and J lost 2 bases, with 12 bases between them. Germline-derived CDR1 and CDR2 are SNHLY and FYNNEI. This CDR3 has 14 residues. Assay: immunoSEQ multiplex PCR; the TCRdb copy retains only in-frame clones and omits some. Of around 120,000 clones listed, roughly 84% were seen once; the top ten hold 8% to 9%. The sequenced sample was blood. The chain is built from TRBV2 and TRBJ1-1, with D possibly TRBD1 on 6 matching bases. This sequence was found in a man aged 40-49 years in good health. The CDR3 protein is CASSSRQANTEAFF. CDR3 nucleotides: TGTGCCAGCAGTTCCCGACAGGCAAACACTGAAGCTTTCTTT.